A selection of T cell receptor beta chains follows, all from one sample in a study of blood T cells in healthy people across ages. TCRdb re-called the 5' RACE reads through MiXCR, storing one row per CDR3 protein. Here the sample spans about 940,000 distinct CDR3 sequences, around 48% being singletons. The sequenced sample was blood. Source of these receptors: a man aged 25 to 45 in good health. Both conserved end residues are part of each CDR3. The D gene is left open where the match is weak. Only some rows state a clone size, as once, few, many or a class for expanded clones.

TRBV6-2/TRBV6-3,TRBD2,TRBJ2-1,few,CASSFLSGGVDEQFF,TGTGCCAGCAGTTTCCTTAGCGGGGGAGTCGATGAGCAGTTCTTC
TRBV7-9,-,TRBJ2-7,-,CASSTSGVLYSYEQYF,TGTGCCAGCAGTACGTCAGGGGTCCTTTACTCCTACGAGCAGTACTTC
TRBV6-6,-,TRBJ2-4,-,CASSRSPATGHKQYF,TGTGCCAGCAGCCGAAGTCCCGCTACAGGCCACAAGCAGTACTTC
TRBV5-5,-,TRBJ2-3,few,CASSLEVVLADTQYF,TGTGCCAGCAGCTTGGAGGTAGTACTAGCAGATACGCAGTATTTT
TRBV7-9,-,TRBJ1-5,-,CASSPNFNQPQHF,TGTGCCAGCAGCCCCAACTTCAATCAGCCCCAGCATTTT
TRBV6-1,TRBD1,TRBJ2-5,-,CASSVSGGWKTQYF,TGTGCCAGCAGTGTGTCAGGGGGCTGGAAGACCCAGTACTTC
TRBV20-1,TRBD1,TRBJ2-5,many,CSAAWGTGVIKTQYF,TGCAGTGCCGCCTGGGGAACAGGGGTGATCAAGACCCAGTACTTC
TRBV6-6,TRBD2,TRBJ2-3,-,CASLAGLAGAGDTQYF,TGTGCCAGCCTCGCGGGGTTAGCGGGGGCTGGAGATACGCAGTATTTT
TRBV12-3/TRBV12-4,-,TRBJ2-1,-,CASSSPVGGTYNEQFF,TGTGCCAGCAGCTCTCCGGTCGGGGGAACCTACAATGAGCAGTTCTTC
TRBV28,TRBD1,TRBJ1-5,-,CAGSFDRGSNQPQHF,TGTGCCGGCAGTTTCGACAGGGGATCCAATCAGCCCCAGCATTTT
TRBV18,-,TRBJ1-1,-,CASSPSKNTEAFF,TGTGCTAGCTCACCTAGCAAGAACACTGAAGCTTTCTTT
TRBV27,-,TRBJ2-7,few,CASSLFVKGPYEQYF,TGTGCCAGCAGTTTATTCGTAAAGGGACCCTACGAGCAGTACTTC
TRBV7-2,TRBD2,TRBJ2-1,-,CASSLPRLAGDNEQFF,TGTGCCAGCAGCTTACCCAGACTAGCGGGGGACAATGAGCAGTTCTTC
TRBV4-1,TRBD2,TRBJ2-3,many,CASRWTSGSDTQYF,TGCGCCAGCAGATGGACTAGCGGGTCTGATACGCAGTATTTT
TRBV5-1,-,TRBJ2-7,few,CASSVEFGGVYEQYF,TGCGCCAGCAGCGTAGAGTTCGGGGGTGTGTACGAGCAGTACTTC
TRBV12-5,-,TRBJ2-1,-,CASGLAAQSNEQFF,TGTGCTAGTGGCCTGGCGGCCCAATCTAATGAGCAGTTCTTC
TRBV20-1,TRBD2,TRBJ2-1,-,CSAIHQGLALVGNEQFF,TGCAGTGCTATACACCAGGGACTAGCGTTAGTAGGCAATGAGCAGTTCTTC
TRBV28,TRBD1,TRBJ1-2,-,CTSSLFGRGQGDGYTF,TGTACCAGCAGTTTATTTGGGAGGGGACAGGGCGATGGCTACACCTTC
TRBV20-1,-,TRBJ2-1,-,CSASHDRNNEQFF,TGCAGTGCTTCCCATGACAGGAACAATGAGCAGTTCTTC
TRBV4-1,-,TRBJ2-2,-,CASSQVSNVHAGELFF,TGCGCCAGCAGCCAAGTCAGTAATGTGCATGCCGGGGAGCTGTTTTTT
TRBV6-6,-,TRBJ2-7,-,CASSYLIGASYEQYF,TGTGCCAGCAGTTACCTCATCGGAGCCTCCTACGAGCAGTACTTC
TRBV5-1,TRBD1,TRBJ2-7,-,CASSLDSLQGAYEQYF,TGCGCCAGCAGCTTGGACTCTCTACAGGGGGCATACGAGCAGTACTTC
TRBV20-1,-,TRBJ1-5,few,CSAREQDQPQHF,TGCAGTGCTAGAGAACAAGATCAGCCCCAGCATTTT
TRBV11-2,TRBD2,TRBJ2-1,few,CASSLIAGGIRTYNEQFF,TGTGCCAGCAGCCTAATAGCGGGGGGGATCCGGACTTACAATGAGCAGTTCTTC
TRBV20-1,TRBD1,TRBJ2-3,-,CSARDWRGTGHTDTQYF,TGCAGTGCTAGAGATTGGAGAGGGACAGGGCACACAGATACGCAGTATTTT
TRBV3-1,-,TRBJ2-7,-,CASSQAIGETNYEQYF,TGTGCCAGCAGCCAAGCAATCGGTGAGACCAACTACGAGCAGTACTTC
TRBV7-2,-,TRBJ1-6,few,CASSLEPASSYNSPLHF,TGTGCCAGCAGCTTAGAGCCGGCCAGCTCCTATAATTCACCCCTCCACTTT
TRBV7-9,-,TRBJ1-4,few,CASSRPGGATNEKLFF,TGTGCCAGCAGCCGTCCGGGAGGCGCAACTAATGAAAAACTGTTTTTT
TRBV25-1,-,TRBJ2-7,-,CASTEGVYRWYEQYF,TGTGCCAGCACCGAGGGTGTATACAGGTGGTACGAGCAGTACTTC
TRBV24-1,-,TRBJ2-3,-,CATSDRRGVTDTQYF,TGTGCCACCAGTGATAGGCGCGGGGTAACAGATACGCAGTATTTT
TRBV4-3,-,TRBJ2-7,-,CASSQARQSTQYF,TGCGCCAGCAGCCAGGCCAGACAGTCTACGCAGTACTTC
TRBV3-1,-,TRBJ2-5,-,CASSQFHPMKGGRRETQYF,TGTGCCAGCAGCCAATTCCACCCGATGAAGGGGGGGCGCAGGGAGACCCAGTACTTC
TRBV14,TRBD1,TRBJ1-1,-,CASSLSGTGPTEAFF,TGTGCCAGCAGCCTGTCCGGGACAGGGCCCACTGAAGCTTTCTTT
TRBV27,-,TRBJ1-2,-,CASSFGGPNYGYTF,TGTGCCAGCAGTTTTGGGGGGCCTAACTATGGCTACACCTTC
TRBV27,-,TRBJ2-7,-,CASSFGSSGAYEQYF,TGTGCCAGCAGTTTCGGGTCCTCCGGGGCCTACGAGCAGTACTTC
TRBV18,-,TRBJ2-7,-,CASSPLSPLDEQYF,TGTGCCAGCTCACCATTATCCCCGCTTGACGAGCAGTACTTC
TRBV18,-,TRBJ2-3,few,CASSPQTPSVGDTQYF,TGTGCCAGCTCACCACAGACTCCCTCCGTAGGGGATACGCAGTATTTT
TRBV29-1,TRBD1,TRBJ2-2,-,CSVEVRGWTGGSGTGELFF,TGCAGCGTTGAAGTCCGAGGCTGGACAGGGGGAAGTGGCACCGGGGAGCTGTTTTTT
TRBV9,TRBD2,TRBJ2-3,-,CASSASGTTSTDTQYF,TGTGCCAGCAGCGCATCCGGGACTACGAGCACAGATACGCAGTATTTT
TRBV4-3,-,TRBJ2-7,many,CASSQERVPSYEQYF,TGCGCCAGCAGCCAGGAGCGGGTGCCCTCCTACGAGCAGTACTTC
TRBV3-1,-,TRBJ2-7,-,CASSQVRSTYEQYF,TGTGCCAGCAGCCAAGTAAGGAGTACCTACGAGCAGTACTTC
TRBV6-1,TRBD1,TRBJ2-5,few,CASIRWDRGRETQYF,TGTGCCAGCATTCGGTGGGACAGGGGTAGAGAGACCCAGTACTTC
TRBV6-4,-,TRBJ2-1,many,CASSDKGTVGEQFF,TGTGCCAGCAGTGATAAGGGGACCGTAGGTGAGCAGTTCTTC